These 14 T cell receptor beta chains were all obtained from the same sample, sequenced in a study of T-cell reconstitution after alpha-beta-depleted transplantation in children (dated by TCRdb to 2015 to 2016). Library creation used PCR. These reads were obtained on an Illumina HiSeq 2500. Molecular barcoding was employed in the preparation of TCR libraries, with unique molecular identifiers being used to normalize TCRbeta repertoire quantification. The public reads were quality trimmed at Q25 with fastp and then assembled into clones with MiXCR by TCRdb, keeping productive beta chains. Merged by CDR3 protein, the rows form single entries marked with the most common genes and DNA. This sample lists about 540,000 distinct CDR3 sequences; about 18% were detected once. The ten largest clones add up to around 3.3% of the sample. The starting material was PBMCs from the stem cell graft donor, obtained from the stem cell graft. All receptors derive from a human donor who donated a stem cell graft to a child with acute lymphoblastic leukemia.

This chain connects TRBV6-5 to TRBJ1-1; D is ambiguous. The CDR3 is 14 residues long. CDR1 is MNHEY and CDR2 is SVGAGI in the germline V gene. Trimming took 0 bases from V and 5 from J, leaving 10 bases between them. CDR3 in DNA: TGTGCCAGCAGTTACTCGGGAGTAGGGACTGAAGCTTTCTTT. Protein sequence: CASSYSGVGTEAFF.

This chain connects TRBV7-9 to TRBJ2-4, with 9 bases identical to TRBD2. CDR3 length: 15 residues. The ends lost 2 bases at V and 9 bases at J; junction bases unmatched: 8. Germline-derived CDR1 and CDR2 are SEHNR and FQNEAQ (reference sequence). This CDR3 is CASSLQIAGESIQYF. CDR3 in DNA: TGTGCCAGCAGCTTACAAATAGCGGGAGAAAGCATTCAGTACTTC.

This clonotype was counted between two and nine times. V and J are TRBV5-1 and TRBJ1-1, with 8 bases matching TRBD1. This CDR3 has 16 residues. Germline CDR1 reads SGHRS; CDR2 reads YFSETQ. Trimming removed 3 bases from V and 1 base from J; junction bases left unmatched: 8. The DNA for the CDR3 is TGCGCCAGCAGCTCCTTACTCGGGACAGGGAACACTGAAGCTTTCTTT. It specifies CASSSLLGTGNTEAFF.

The chain is built from TRBV5-1 and TRBJ1-2; maybe TRBD1 (5 bases). The V gene lost 0 bases and the J gene lost 6 bases, with 18 bases spanning the gap. There are 16 residues in the CDR3. From germline, CDR1 is SGHRS and CDR2 YFSETQ. DNA of the CDR3: TGCGCCAGCAGCTTGGCCGAGGCGCGGGGCGGGGATGGCTACACCTTC. Its translation: CASSLAEARGGDGYTF.

This clonotype was detected many times. The chain uses TRBV20-1 and TRBJ2-3; a weak D match, TRBD1 (5 bases). Germline V gene sequence: CDR1 DFQATT, CDR2 SNEGSKA (reference sequence). The V end lost 8 bases, the J end lost 2 bases, and 14 bases lay between the germline ends. The CDR3 covers 13 residues. CDR3 loop: CSTTDTHTDTQYF. In DNA form, the CDR3 reads TGCAGTACAACGGACACTCACACAGATACGCAGTATTTT.

This clonotype was detected a few times. J is TRBJ2-7 and V is TRBV27; D gene ambiguous. CDR1 is MNHEY and CDR2 is SMNVEV in the germline V gene (reference sequence). Trimming shortened V by 8 bases and J by 0 bases, and 14 bases separated the two germline ends. The CDR3 spans 14 residues. DNA of the CDR3: TGTGCCAGCGCTCATGCGGATCCCTCCTACGAGCAGTACTTC. Protein: CASAHADPSYEQYF.

The rearrangement links TRBV7-8 to TRBJ2-3, with D possibly matching TRBD2 (6 bases). Germline CDR1 reads SGHVS; CDR2 reads FQNEAQ. V shed 5 bases and J shed 2 bases, with 20 bases lying between them. The CDR3 sequence is 17 residues long. The CDR3 coding sequence is TGTGCCAGCAGCCTAGTTGGCGGGGAGTCCTCCACAGATACGCAGTATTTT. This gives the protein CASSLVGGESSTDTQYF.

This clonotype was seen a few times. The genes are TRBV7-6 and TRBJ2-7; 8 bases are a match to TRBD2. The CDR3 is 16 amino acids. The germline CDR1 and CDR2 sequences are SGHVS and FNYEAQ. V shed 5 bases and J 6 bases; nucleotides not matched to a gene: 15. CDR3 in DNA: TGTGCCAGCAGCCCCCTTAAAGGGACTAGAATAGGCGAGCAGTACTTC. Protein: CASSPLKGTRIGEQYF. The full variable domain, completed using reference TRBV7-6 and TRBJ2-7, is GAGVSQSPRYKVTKRGQDVALRCDPISGHVSLYWYRQALGQGPEFLTYFNYEAQQDKSGLPNDRFSAERPEGSISTLTIQRTEQRDSAMYRCASSPLKGTRIGEQYFGPGTRLTVT.

V gene TRBV29-1 combines with J gene TRBJ2-1; possible D gene TRBD2, 7 bases. CDR1 is SQVTM and CDR2 is ANQGSEA in the germline V gene. This CDR3 spans 16 amino acids. The V end lost 0 bases, the J end lost 2 bases, and 14 bases lay between the germline ends. The CDR3 DNA sequence: TGCAGCGTTGAAGATCATGACGGGGGGCCCTACAATGAGCAGTTCTTC. This encodes CSVEDHDGGPYNEQFF.

The gene calls are TRBV5-4 and TRBJ2-3; D not resolved. Germline CDR1 is SGHNT and CDR2 is YYREEE (reference sequence). The ends were cut back, 4 bases at V and 3 bases at J, with 12 bases in the middle. This CDR3 spans 14 amino acids. CDR3 bases: TGTGCCAGCAGCCCCTTTGGGGAAACAGATACGCAGTATTTT. It codes for CASSPFGETDTQYF.

This chain uses TRBV5-1 with TRBJ2-5; D may be TRBD2 (6 bases). V was pared by 4 bases and J by 5 bases, with 21 bases between. In germline, CDR1 is SGHRS, CDR2 YFSETQ. The CDR3 extends over 16 amino acids. CDR3 amino acids: CASSRSLLGAGETQYF. The CDR3 bases are TGCGCCAGCAGCCGGAGCTTATTAGGGGCGGGGGAGACCCAGTACTTC.

This rearrangement joins TRBV5-1 to TRBJ1-2, with 8 bases aligning to TRBD1. The germline V gene encodes CDR1 SGHRS and CDR2 YFSETQ. The CDR3 covers 14 residues. V lost 0 bases, J lost 4 bases, and 2 bases stayed unmatched. The CDR3 DNA reads TGCGCCAGCAGCTTGGGGGACAGGAGCTATGGCTACACCTTC. It is translated as CASSLGDRSYGYTF.

The J gene is TRBJ2-1, the V gene TRBV20-1, with 8 bases lining up with TRBD1. Losses at the gene ends were 4 bases for V and 9 bases for J; bases not matched to a gene: 5. Germline CDR1 is DFQATT and CDR2 is SNEGSKA (reference sequence). The CDR3 runs 12 residues. For the CDR3, the DNA is TGCAGTGCTAAGGACAGGGAGCTTGAGCAGTTCTTC. This sequence encodes CSAKDRELEQFF.

In this sample, this clonotype turned up a few times. The V gene is TRBV27, the J gene TRBJ2-7; a weak D match, TRBD1 (7 bases). Germline lookup yields CDR1 MNHEY and CDR2 SMNVEV (reference sequence). Between the trimmed V and J ends, which lost 7 bases and 3 bases, there was a span of 16 bases. This CDR3 spans 14 amino acids. CDR3 coding DNA: TGTGCCAGCAAGGCGGGACAGATATTCTACGAGCAGTACTTC. Translated, it gives CASKAGQIFYEQYF.